The table lists the clone carrying this T cell receptor (beta chain) with a few counts. As yet, its antigen is unknown. This entry is derived from a study of response to subunit inactivated influenza vaccine. Findings and limits, study-wide: Each seasonal influenza vaccination, the authors suggested, recruits few new T cells.

CDR1 is MDHEN and CDR2 is SYDVKM in the germline V gene. V was clipped by 6 bases and J by 5 bases, with 19 bases between them. The length of the CDR3 is 15 residues. TCRdb reprocessed the RT-PCR reads with MiXCR, giving one entry per CDR3 protein. The sample holds 550,000 to 800,000 distinct CDR3 sequences; approximately 15% are singletons and the top ten take around 6.5%. This clonotype was sampled from a man over 45 who received an inactivated influenza vaccine. Sequenced material: PBMCs from blood, taken around 15 days before vaccination. This chain connects TRBV28 to TRBJ2-5; the D is unclear. The CDR3 sequence is CASRSGTGVTETQYF. The CDR3 DNA reads as TGTGCCAGCAGATCGGGCACTGGGGTCACGGAGACCCAGTACTTC.